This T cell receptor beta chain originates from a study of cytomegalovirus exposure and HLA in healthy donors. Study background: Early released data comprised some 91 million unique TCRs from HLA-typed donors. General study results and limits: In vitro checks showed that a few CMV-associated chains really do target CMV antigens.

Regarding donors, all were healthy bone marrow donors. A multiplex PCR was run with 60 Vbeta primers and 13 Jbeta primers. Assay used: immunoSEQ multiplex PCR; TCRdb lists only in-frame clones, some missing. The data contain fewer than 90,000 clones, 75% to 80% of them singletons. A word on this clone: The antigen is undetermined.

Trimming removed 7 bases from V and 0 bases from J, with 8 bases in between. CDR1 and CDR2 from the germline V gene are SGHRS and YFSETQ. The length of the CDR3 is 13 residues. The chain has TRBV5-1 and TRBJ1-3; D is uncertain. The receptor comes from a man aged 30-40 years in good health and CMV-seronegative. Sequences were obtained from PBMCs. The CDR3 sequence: CASSGPSGNTIYF. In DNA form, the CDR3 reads TGCGCCAGCTCAGGCCCCTCTGGAAACACCATATATTTT.